Below, one T cell receptor (beta chain) is given with its context. The entry originates in a study of blood T cell repertoires in COVID-19. Study information: PBMCs, B-cell-depleted T cells, or T cells provided the cDNA or gDNA that made up the material.

Followed over time, Seattle patients had been enrolled while infection was active. Libraries were prepared by immunoSEQ multiplex PCR; TCRdb keeps only in-frame clonotypes and omits some of them. The table shows about 240,000 clones, with roughly 81% occurring only once. Per the germline V gene, CDR1 is SEHNR and CDR2 is FQNEAQ (reference sequence). The CDR3 is 15 residues long. The trim removed 5 bases at V and 3 bases at J, leaving 7 bases unmatched. Sequencing used peripheral blood. The chain has TRBV7-9 and TRBJ1-1, with TRBD1 matching over 9 bases. The TCR sequence derives from a woman older than 75 with COVID-19, enrolled during active disease. The CDR3 spells CASSLYRGQDTEAFF. CDR3 nucleotides: TGTGCCAGCAGCCTTTACAGGGGGCAGGACACTGAAGCTTTCTTT.